This T cell receptor beta chain was retrieved from a study of control samples from healthy donors and cancer patients. The trim removed 8 bases at V and 6 bases at J, leaving 17 bases unmatched. The CDR3 length is 16 residues. Germline CDR1 is ENHRY and CDR2 is SYGVKD. TCRdb's table, derived via immunoSEQ multiplex PCR, lists solely in-frame clones and lacks some. The data show under 20,000 clones, with 84% seen just once and approximately 32% held by the top ten. The sequence derives from a woman aged 70-85 years with lung cancer. The V and J genes are TRBV10-3 and TRBJ2-3; 7 positions agree with TRBD2. The sequencing sample was made of PBMCs. The CDR3 is CAIQPRAGGSDDTQYF. The CDR3 DNA reads as TGTGCCATCCAACCCCGCGCGGGCGGGAGTGATGATACGCAGTATTTT.